The 22 T cell receptor beta chains reported below all come from one sample, sequenced in a study of lymphopenia after photon versus proton radiotherapy. Data came from immunoSEQ multiplex PCR; TCRdb stores just in-frame clones and leaves some out. Of tens of thousands of clones in the sample, about 83% were seen once. Specimen: peripheral blood, collected from a patient treated with proton-based radiotherapy. The receptor set was obtained from a man between 60 and 75 years old with pancreatic cancer.

This chain connects TRBV9 to TRBJ2-7, with 14 positions matching TRBD2. This CDR3 contains 16 residues. With 4 bases clipped from V and 6 bases from J, the junction kept 9 bases outside the gene matches. From germline, CDR1 is SGDLS and CDR2 YYNGEE. The CDR3 region has the DNA TGTGCCAGCAGCCCCACCGGTGGGACTAGCGGGAGCGAGCAGTACTTC. This gives the protein CASSPTGGTSGSEQYF.

CDR3 nucleotides: TGTGCCAGCTCATCCTTACCAAGGGACGAGGGCTACACCTTC. This gives the protein CASSSLPRDEGYTF. This chain links TRBV18 with TRBJ1-2; D may be TRBD1 (5 bases). CDR3 size: 14 residues. The germline V gene has CDR1 KGHSH and CDR2 LQKENI. The germline V and J ends were trimmed by 5 bases and 8 bases, with 18 bases remaining between them.

The CDR3 coding sequence is TGTGCCAGCAGTCCAGGTCCAAAAGGCTACACCTTC. Its translation is CASSPGPKGYTF. This sequence joins TRBV6-6 and TRBJ1-2; no clear D gene. With 5 bases removed from V and 8 bases from J, the gap between germline ends came to 12 bases. The CDR3 runs 12 residues. Germline values: CDR1 MNHNY, CDR2 SVGAGI (reference sequence).

The chain combines TRBV6-6 with TRBJ1-5; D not certain. The CDR3 length is 11 residues. From germline, CDR1 is MNHNY and CDR2 SVGAGI (reference sequence). Trimming stripped 6 bases from V and 4 bases from J, with 4 bases between. CDR3 amino acids: CASRRNQPQHF. The CDR3 DNA sequence: TGTGCCAGCAGACGTAATCAGCCCCAGCATTTT.

This clone was seen only a few times. DNA for the CDR3: TGTGCCAGCAGCCCCGGTCTTGCGACAGGGAGGGGTGAAAAACTGTTTTTT. Translating it yields CASSPGLATGRGEKLFF. The chain employs TRBV14 and TRBJ1-4; 7 positions agree with TRBD1. This CDR3 region has 17 residues. Per the germline V gene, CDR1 is SGHDN and CDR2 is FVKESK. The trim removed 4 bases at V and 7 bases at J, leaving 15 bases unmatched.

The chain employs TRBV29-1 and TRBJ2-7, with D possibly TRBD2 on 6 matching bases. V was pared by 4 bases and J by 0 bases, with 7 bases between. CDR3 size: 12 residues. In germline, CDR1 is SQVTM, CDR2 ANQGSEA. CDR3 loop: CSVGGDSYEQYF. CDR3 coding DNA: TGCAGCGTTGGGGGGGACTCCTACGAGCAGTACTTC.

V gene TRBV4-3 combines with J gene TRBJ2-1; tentatively, D is TRBD2 (5 bases). The ends were cut back, 3 bases at V and 6 bases at J, with 15 bases in the middle. Germline CDR1 and CDR2: LGHNA and YSLEER. The CDR3 sequence is 15 residues long. DNA for the CDR3: TGCGCCAGCAGCCAGTTCCTGGCGGGCGGCAATGAGCAGTTCTTC. As protein: CASSQFLAGGNEQFF.

The V and J genes are TRBV5-6 and TRBJ1-3, with D maybe TRBD1 (5 bases). Germline V lookup: CDR1 SGHDT, CDR2 YYEEEE. V was trimmed by 4 bases and J by 0 bases, leaving 11 bases between them. CDR3 size: 15 residues. Here the CDR3 DNA reads TGTGCCAGCAGCCTCGGGACCGACTCTGGAAACACCATATATTTT. This codes for CASSLGTDSGNTIYF.

V and J are TRBV18 and TRBJ1-2, with D hard to call. The CDR3 is made up of 14 amino acids. The V end lost 6 bases, the J end lost 0 bases, and 11 bases lay between the germline ends. CDR1 is KGHSH and CDR2 is LQKENI in the germline V gene. The chain's CDR3 is CASSFDDTNYGYTF. In nucleotides, the CDR3 is TGTGCCAGCTCCTTTGACGATACTAACTATGGCTACACCTTC.

The chain uses TRBV28 and TRBJ2-7, with D perhaps TRBD1 (5 bases). V gave up 0 bases and J gave up 0 bases, with 9 bases separating them. Germline values: CDR1 MDHEN, CDR2 SYDVKM. This CDR3 is 15 amino acids long. The CDR3 loop is CASSLWQGFSYEQYF. CDR3 bases: TGTGCCAGCAGTTTATGGCAGGGCTTCTCCTACGAGCAGTACTTC.

This chain connects TRBV29-1 to TRBJ1-3; unclear D gene. Trimming shortened V by 4 bases and J by 2 bases, and 6 bases separated the two germline ends. This CDR3 has 12 amino acids. The germline V gene has CDR1 SQVTM and CDR2 ANQGSEA. As DNA, the CDR3 is TGCAGCGTTGCCGGGGCTGGAAACACCATATATTTT. Translated, it gives CSVAGAGNTIYF. Full variable domain (outside the CDR3, taken from reference TRBV29-1 and TRBJ1-3): SAVISQKPSRDICQRGTSLTIQCQVDSQVTMMFWYRQQPGQSLTLIATANQGSEATYESGFVIDKFPISRPNLTFSTLTVSNMSPEDSSIYLCSVAGAGNTIYFGEGSWLTVV.

This chain joins TRBV30 and TRBJ2-5; the match to TRBD1 covers 11 bases. Trimming at V came to 4 bases and at J to 1 base, leaving 5 bases not matched to a gene. Germline CDR1 reads GTSNPN; CDR2 reads SVGIG (reference sequence). The CDR3 totals 15 residues. CDR3 DNA sequence: TGTGCCTGGACGGGGGACAGGGGGTTCCAAGAGACCCAGTACTTC. This encodes CAWTGDRGFQETQYF.

The chain combines TRBV2 with TRBJ2-7; the D gene is possibly TRBD1 (5 bases). The CDR3 consists of 12 residues. The germline V gene has CDR1 SNHLY and CDR2 FYNNEI. V lost 9 bases and J lost 6, with 15 bases in between. The CDR3, as DNA: TGTGCCAGACGTTCAGGGCAGGGCGAGCAGTACTTC. Translation gives CARRSGQGEQYF.

The CDR3 reads CASSLRWGSTDTQYF. The CDR3, as DNA: TGTGCCAGCAGCTTAAGATGGGGGAGCACAGATACGCAGTATTTT. V gene TRBV11-2 combines with J gene TRBJ2-3; D could derive from TRBD1 or TRBD2 (5 bases each). The V and J ends lost 2 bases and 0 bases respectively, with 9 bases between them. This CDR3 comprises 15 residues. Germline CDR1 reads SGHAT; CDR2 reads FQNNGV.

CDR3: CASSSLIAGEQYF. CDR3 coding DNA: TGTGCCAGCTCATCTCTAATAGCGGGAGAGCAGTACTTC. The V gene is TRBV6-1, the J gene TRBJ2-7; 8 bases agree with TRBD2. The CDR3 is 13 residues long. CDR1 is MNHNS and CDR2 is SASEGT in the germline V gene. After removal of 8 bases from V and 7 bases from J, the junction contained 10 bases not matched to a gene.

The chain employs TRBV7-2 and TRBJ2-7; tentative D call: TRBD1 (5 bases). Germline V gives CDR1 SGHTA, CDR2 FQGNSA. CDR3 length: 13 amino acids. The germline V and J ends were trimmed by 4 bases and 1 base, with 8 bases remaining between them. DNA for the CDR3: TGTGCCAGCAGCTCCAGGGTTTCCTACGAGCAGTACTTC. Translation gives CASSSRVSYEQYF.

The chain recombines TRBV29-1 with TRBJ1-5; a weak D match, TRBD1 (6 bases). The V gene lost 6 bases and the J gene lost 0 bases, with 12 bases spanning the gap. Germline assignment: CDR1 SQVTM and CDR2 ANQGSEA. The CDR3 is 14 residues long. The CDR3 sequence: CSVSHRDSNQPQHF. The CDR3 nucleotides read TGCAGCGTCTCCCACAGGGATAGCAATCAGCCCCAGCATTTT.

CDR3: CASSAIGGYEQYF. CDR3 DNA sequence: TGTGCCAGCAGCGCCATCGGGGGCTACGAGCAGTACTTC. The chain is built from TRBV7-3 and TRBJ2-7; D is perhaps TRBD2 (6 bases). V lost 5 bases, J lost 3 bases, and 11 bases lay in between. Germline lookup yields CDR1 SGHTA and CDR2 FQGTGA. CDR3 size: 13 residues.

This chain links TRBV19 with TRBJ2-1; D is unresolved. The V and J ends lost 5 bases and 8 bases respectively, with 13 bases between them. This CDR3 contains 13 residues. Germline V gives CDR1 LNHDA, CDR2 SQIVND (reference sequence). Here the CDR3 reads CASSPQSRDEQFF. Written as DNA, the CDR3 is TGTGCCAGTAGTCCTCAATCTAGGGATGAGCAGTTCTTC.

The chain links TRBV5-5 to TRBJ1-1, with TRBD1 matching over 8 bases. After removal of 0 bases from V and 10 bases from J, the junction contained 11 bases not matched to a gene. The CDR3 is made up of 15 amino acids. Germline V CDR1 and CDR2: SGHKS, YYEKEE (reference sequence). The CDR3 bases are TGTGCCAGCAGCTTGGGGCCGGGACAGGTCAGGGGAGCTTTCTTT. Amino acids: CASSLGPGQVRGAFF.

The CDR3 here is CASSRGGGVSETQYF. DNA for the CDR3: TGTGCCAGCAGTCGCGGGGGCGGCGTCTCAGAGACCCAGTACTTC. The V call is TRBV28, the J call TRBJ2-5; perhaps TRBD2 as D (7 bases). V dropped 5 bases and J dropped 4 bases, with 17 bases sitting between them. This CDR3 has 15 residues. The V gene's germline CDR1 is MDHEN and CDR2 SYDVKM.

The gene calls are TRBV7-2 and TRBJ2-5, with TRBD2 as a possible D gene (6 bases). The CDR3 consists of 17 residues. Germline CDR1 and CDR2: SGHTA and FQGNSA. Trimming cost V 1 base and J 10 bases, with 25 bases left between them. CDR3 nucleotides: TGTGCCAGCAGCTTAGATCCCGATTCGGGGGAGGTTGGGGACCAGTACTTC. Its protein product is CASSLDPDSGEVGDQYF.